One and the same sample provided the 3 T cell receptor beta chains below, sequenced in a study of shared clonotypes between healthy human individuals. Here immunoSEQ multiplex PCR was the method, and the copy in TCRdb shows in-frame clones only, minus some. In the table there are 2 million to 2.5 million clones, roughly 92% of which are singletons. The sample comprised naive CD4+ T cells from PBMCs. Specified subset: CD45RA+ positively selected. The receptors come from a man aged 18 to 30 in good health. Some clones in this sample may be carry-over from other donors' samples.

The table lists this clone with a count of one. The rearrangement links TRBV6-5 to TRBJ2-1; tentatively, D is TRBD1 or TRBD2 (6 bases each). Germline values: CDR1 MNHEY, CDR2 SVGAGI. The CDR3 is 15 residues long. The V and J ends lost 5 bases and 6 bases respectively, with 17 bases between them. The CDR3 is CASSRGERALNEQFF. CDR3 DNA sequence: TGTGCCAGCAGTAGGGGGGAGCGGGCCCTCAATGAGCAGTTCTTC.

The gene calls are TRBV28 and TRBJ2-6; no clear D. The CDR3 is 15 residues long. Germline CDR1 is MDHEN and CDR2 is SYDVKM. The germline V and J ends were trimmed by 6 bases and 0 bases, with 9 bases remaining between them. CDR3 in amino acids: CASSPSRSGANVLTF. In nucleotides, the CDR3 is TGTGCCAGCAGCCCTTCTCGCTCTGGGGCCAACGTCCTGACTTTC.

This clone occurred a few times. V is TRBV15 and J is TRBJ2-2; possibly TRBD2 for D (6 bases). Per germline, CDR1 LNHNV and CDR2 YYDKDF (reference sequence). V lost 5 bases to trimming and J lost 6 bases, with 7 bases between them. This CDR3 spans 12 amino acids. CDR3 sequence: CATSWGAGELFF. In nucleotides, the CDR3 is TGTGCCACCAGCTGGGGGGCCGGGGAGCTGTTTTTT.